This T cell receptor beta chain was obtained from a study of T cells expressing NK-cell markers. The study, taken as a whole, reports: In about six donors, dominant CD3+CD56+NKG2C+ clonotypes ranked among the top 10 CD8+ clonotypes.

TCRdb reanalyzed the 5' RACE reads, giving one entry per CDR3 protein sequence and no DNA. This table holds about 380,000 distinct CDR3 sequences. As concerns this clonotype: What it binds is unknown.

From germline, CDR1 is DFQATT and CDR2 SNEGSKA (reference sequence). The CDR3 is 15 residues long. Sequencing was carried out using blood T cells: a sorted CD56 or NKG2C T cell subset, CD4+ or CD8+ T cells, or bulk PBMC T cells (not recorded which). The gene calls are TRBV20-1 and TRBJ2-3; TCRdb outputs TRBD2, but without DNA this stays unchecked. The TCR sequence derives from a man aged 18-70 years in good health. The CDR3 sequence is CSAIGTTHSTDTQYF.